This T cell receptor (beta chain) came from a study of long-term antiretroviral therapy in people with HIV. Study conclusions and caveats: Following ART, diversity rose but still fell short of transplant donor controls.

Comments on this clone: Its specificity is unknown.

The CDR3 contains 15 residues. The authors ran the immunoSEQ assay, v3.0, at survey level. Profiled with immunoSEQ multiplex PCR; TCRdb holds only in-frame clones, not every one. Found here are 30,000 to 40,000 clones, 80% to 90% of them singletons; the top ten hold about 10%. Researchers secured at least one pre-ART and at least two post-ART PBMC samples from each donor. Here the sequenced sample was unsorted PBMCs, taken 2.2 years after starting antiretroviral therapy. This TCR came from a young man with HIV. The chain is built from TRBV21-1 and TRBJ2-7; TRBD1, the table's D call, lacks a check against the DNA. TRBV21-1 is a documented pseudogene. The CDR3 region is CASSKGDRGAYEQYF. CDR3 in DNA: TGTGCCAGCAGCAAAGGGGACAGGGGTGCCTACGAGCAGTACTTC.